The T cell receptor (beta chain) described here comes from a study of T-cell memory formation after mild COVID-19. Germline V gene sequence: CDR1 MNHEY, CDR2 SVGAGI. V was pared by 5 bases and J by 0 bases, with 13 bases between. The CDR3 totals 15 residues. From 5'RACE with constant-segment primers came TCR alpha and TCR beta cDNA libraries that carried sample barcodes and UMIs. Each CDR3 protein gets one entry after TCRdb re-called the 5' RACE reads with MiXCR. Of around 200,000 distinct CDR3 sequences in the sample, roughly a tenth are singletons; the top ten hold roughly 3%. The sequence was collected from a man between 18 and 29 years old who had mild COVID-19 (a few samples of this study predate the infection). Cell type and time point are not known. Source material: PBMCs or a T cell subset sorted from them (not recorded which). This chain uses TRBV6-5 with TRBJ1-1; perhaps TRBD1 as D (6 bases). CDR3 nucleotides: TGTGCCAGCAGTCGCCCGGGACAAATGAACACTGAAGCTTTCTTT. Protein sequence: CASSRPGQMNTEAFF.